This record concerns one T cell receptor beta chain sequence. Its specificity is not known. From RNA transcripts, TCR beta CDR3 regions were amplified. The HTBI set primed first-round TCR CDR3 RT-PCR. TCRdb used MiXCR to reprocess the multiplex PCR reads, holding one entry per CDR3 protein. The table has fewer than 350,000 distinct CDR3 sequences, about 21% seen once. This entry is derived from a study of T cells in Graves' hyperthyroidism and ophthalmopathy. Study-wide points: Most thyroid-expanded clonotypes above 0.001 were also found in blood.

This CDR3 is 14 amino acids long. Germline V gene lookup returns CDR1 MRHNA and CDR2 SNTAGT. V lost 7 bases to trimming and J lost 1 base, with 11 bases between them. The chain is built from TRBV6-4 and TRBJ1-3; no reliable D call. Sequencing used blood. This TCR derives from a woman in her 50s with Graves' hyperthyroidism. In DNA, the CDR3 is TGTGCCAGCACAACTACGAGATCTGGAAACACCATATATTTT. Amino acids: CASTTTRSGNTIYF.